The subject of this entry is one T cell receptor (beta chain). Its cognate antigen has yet to be identified. No quality values exist for individual bases; no much larger clone is one base distant. The sample originates from a study of blood T cell repertoires in COVID-19 (dated by TCRdb to the early 2020s). About the investigation overall: The collaborator samples originated in the United States, Italy and Spain and spanned the acute and convalescent phases of COVID-19. A de-identified subject ID, COVID-19 status, age in years and sex were almost always included in the sample metadata. Deeply sampled blood TCRbeta repertoires from subjects exposed to, actively infected with, or recovered from COVID-19 were included in the dataset. The material from the prospective study consisted of cDNA or gDNA derived from T cells, B-cell-depleted T cells, or PBMCs. A freely available public database, intended as a resource for researchers studying the immune response to SARS-CoV-2, is where the repertoires were released. Samples were obtained from the ongoing ImmuneRACE study (first 160 participants) and from 1,254 subjects provided by 6 global collaborators. Where available, HLA class I and class II types were obtained from metadata supplied by the sample provider rather than from assay-based typing.

Each collaborating institution followed its own protocols to collect whole blood in K2EDTA tubes. Collaborator samples were shipped for TCRbeta analysis as frozen whole blood, isolated PBMCs, or DNA extracted from either sample type. The immunoSEQ Assay, a bias-controlled multiplex PCR, was used to amplify TCRbeta CDR3 regions from genomic DNA. The authors processed their data as follows. Nucleated cell counts per sample were estimated from amplification of reference gene primers within the assay. To quantify the absolute abundance of each unique TCRbeta CDR3 rearrangement, sequence reads were collapsed and filtered. For each sample, productive Simpson clonality was calculated by taking the square root of Simpson's diversity index across productive rearrangements. The table was pulled from immuneACCESS by TCRdb, which kept in-frame rearrangements only. Such tables lose some clones; where checked, under half of the loss comes from unresolved V genes, and the rest has no known cause. That table is the source of V, J and clone size, and D and trimming were worked out from the DNA. Counted in this sample were some 240,000 clones; approximately 80% of them appeared once. Together, the top ten hold 13% of the sample.

Points the paper makes about the study in general: Clinical and demographic metadata were provided uncurated, with the amount varying by source and participant.

Trimming takes 0 bases from V and 6 bases from J, and the germline ends sit 16 bases apart. The germline V gene provides CDR1 SGHDT and CDR2 YYEEEE. The CDR3 has 16 amino acids, counting the end cysteine and phenylalanine. Only the CDR3 part of the read is kept: 48 bases, read in frame from the first base. The receptor was isolated from a human donor in a cohort sampled during active COVID-19. Source material: peripheral blood. The chain is assembled from TRBV5-6 and TRBJ2-1; the D region possibly corresponds to TRBD2 (5 bases align). DNA sequence: TGTGCCAGCAGCTTGGCGGGGAACTCCTTTTTCAATGAGCAGTTCTTC. This translates into CASSLAGNSFFNEQFF.